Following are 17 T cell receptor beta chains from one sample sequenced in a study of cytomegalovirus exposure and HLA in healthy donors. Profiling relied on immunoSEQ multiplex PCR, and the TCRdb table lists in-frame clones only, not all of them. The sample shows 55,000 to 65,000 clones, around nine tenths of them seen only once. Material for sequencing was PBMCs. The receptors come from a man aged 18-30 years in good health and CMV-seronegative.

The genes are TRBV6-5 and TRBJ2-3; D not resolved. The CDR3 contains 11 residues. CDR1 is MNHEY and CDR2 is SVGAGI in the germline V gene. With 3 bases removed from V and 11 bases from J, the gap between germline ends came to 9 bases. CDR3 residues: CASSYMYMQYF. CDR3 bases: TGTGCCAGCAGTTATATGTATATGCAGTATTTT.

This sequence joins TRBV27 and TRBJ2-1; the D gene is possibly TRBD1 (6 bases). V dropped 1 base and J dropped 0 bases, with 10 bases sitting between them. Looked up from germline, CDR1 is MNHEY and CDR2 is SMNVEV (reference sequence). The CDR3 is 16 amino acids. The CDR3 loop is CASSLYGDTSYNEQFF. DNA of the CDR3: TGTGCCAGCAGTTTATACGGGGACACCTCCTACAATGAGCAGTTCTTC.

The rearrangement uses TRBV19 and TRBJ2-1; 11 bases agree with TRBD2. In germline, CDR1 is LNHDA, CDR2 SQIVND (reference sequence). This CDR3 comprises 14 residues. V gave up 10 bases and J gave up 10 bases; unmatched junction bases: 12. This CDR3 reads CATTTSGNSEEQFF. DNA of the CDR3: TGTGCCACCACGACTAGCGGGAATTCGGAAGAGCAGTTCTTC.

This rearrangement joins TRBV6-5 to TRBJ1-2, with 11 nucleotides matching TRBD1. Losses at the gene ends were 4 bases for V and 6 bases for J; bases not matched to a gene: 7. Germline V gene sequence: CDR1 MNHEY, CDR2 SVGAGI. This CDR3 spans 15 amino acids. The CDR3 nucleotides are TGTGCCAGCAGTTTGAATGGACAGGGGGCAGATGGCTACACCTTC. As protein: CASSLNGQGADGYTF.

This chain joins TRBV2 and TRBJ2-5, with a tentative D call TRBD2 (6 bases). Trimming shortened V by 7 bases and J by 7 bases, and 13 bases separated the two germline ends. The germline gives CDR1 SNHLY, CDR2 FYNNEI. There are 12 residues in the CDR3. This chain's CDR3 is CASNSRGRTQYF. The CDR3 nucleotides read TGTGCCAGCAACTCCCGGGGGAGGACCCAGTACTTC.

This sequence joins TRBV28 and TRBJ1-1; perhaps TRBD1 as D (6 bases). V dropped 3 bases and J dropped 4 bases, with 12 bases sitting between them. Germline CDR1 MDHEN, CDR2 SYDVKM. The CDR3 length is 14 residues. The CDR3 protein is CASSFRTASTEAFF. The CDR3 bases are TGTGCCAGCAGTTTCAGGACAGCCAGCACTGAAGCTTTCTTT.

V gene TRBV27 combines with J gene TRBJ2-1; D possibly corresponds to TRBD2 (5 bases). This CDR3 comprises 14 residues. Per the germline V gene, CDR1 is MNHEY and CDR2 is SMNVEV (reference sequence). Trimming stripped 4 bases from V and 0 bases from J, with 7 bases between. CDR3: CASSSEGSYNEQFF. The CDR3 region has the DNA TGTGCCAGCAGTTCCGAGGGCTCCTACAATGAGCAGTTCTTC.

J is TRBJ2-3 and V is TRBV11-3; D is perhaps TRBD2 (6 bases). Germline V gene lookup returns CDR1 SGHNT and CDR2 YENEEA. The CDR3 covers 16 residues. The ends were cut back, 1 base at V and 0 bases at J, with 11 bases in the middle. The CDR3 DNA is TGTGCCAGCAGCTTAGGGCGGGACGCTAGCACAGATACGCAGTATTTT. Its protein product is CASSLGRDASTDTQYF.

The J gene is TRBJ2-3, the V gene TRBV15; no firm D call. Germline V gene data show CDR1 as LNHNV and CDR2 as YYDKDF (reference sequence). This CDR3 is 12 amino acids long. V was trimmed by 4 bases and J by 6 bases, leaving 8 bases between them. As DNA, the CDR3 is TGTGCCACCAGCATCAACGCGGATACGCAGTATTTT. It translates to CATSINADTQYF.

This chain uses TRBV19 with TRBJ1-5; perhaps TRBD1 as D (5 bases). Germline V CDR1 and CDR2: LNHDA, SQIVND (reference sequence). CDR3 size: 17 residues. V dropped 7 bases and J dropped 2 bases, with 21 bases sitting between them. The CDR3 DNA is TGTGCCAGTACCCCTACGGCAGGAGGGGTTCGCAATCAGCCCCAGCATTTT. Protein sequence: CASTPTAGGVRNQPQHF.

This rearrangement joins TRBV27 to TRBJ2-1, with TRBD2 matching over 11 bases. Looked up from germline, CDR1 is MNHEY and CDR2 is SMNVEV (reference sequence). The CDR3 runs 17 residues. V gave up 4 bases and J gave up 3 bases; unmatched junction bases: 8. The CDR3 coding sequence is TGTGCCAGCAGTTCTAGCGGGAGGACCATCATCTACAATGAGCAGTTCTTC. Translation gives CASSSSGRTIIYNEQFF.

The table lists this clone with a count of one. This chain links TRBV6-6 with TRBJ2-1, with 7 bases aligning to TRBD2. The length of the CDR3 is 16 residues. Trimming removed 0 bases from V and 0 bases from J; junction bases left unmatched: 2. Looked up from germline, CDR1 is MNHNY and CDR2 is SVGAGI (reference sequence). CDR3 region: CASSYSGGSSYNEQFF. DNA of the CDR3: TGTGCCAGCAGTTACTCTGGCGGGAGCTCCTACAATGAGCAGTTCTTC.

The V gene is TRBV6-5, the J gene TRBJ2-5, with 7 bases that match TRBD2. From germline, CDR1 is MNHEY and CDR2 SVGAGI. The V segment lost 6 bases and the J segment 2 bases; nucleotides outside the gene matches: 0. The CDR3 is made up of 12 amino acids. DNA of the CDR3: TGTGCCAGCAGGCGGGGGCAAGAGACCCAGTACTTC. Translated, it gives CASRRGQETQYF.

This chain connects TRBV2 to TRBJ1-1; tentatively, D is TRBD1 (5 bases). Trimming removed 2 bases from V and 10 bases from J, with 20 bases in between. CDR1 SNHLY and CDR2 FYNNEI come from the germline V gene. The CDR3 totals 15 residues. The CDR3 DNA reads TGTGCCAGCAGTGAATCTCGTGTCCAGGTGGGGGGAGCTTTCTTT. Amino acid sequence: CASSESRVQVGGAFF. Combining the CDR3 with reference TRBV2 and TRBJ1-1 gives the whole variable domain EPEVTQTPSHQVTQMGQEVILRCVPISNHLYFYWYRQILGQKVEFLVSFYNNEISEKSEIFDDQFSVERPDGSNFTLKIRSTKLEDSAMYFCASSESRVQVGGAFFGQGTRLTVV.

In nucleotides, the CDR3 is TGTGCCAGCAGTTCACCAGGGCCACTCTCCTACGAGCAGTACTTC. It codes for CASSSPGPLSYEQYF. The chain uses TRBV28 and TRBJ2-7; D is perhaps TRBD1 (5 bases). CDR3 length equals 15 residues. V was trimmed by 4 bases and J by 0 bases, leaving 13 bases between them. Germline V gives CDR1 MDHEN, CDR2 SYDVKM.

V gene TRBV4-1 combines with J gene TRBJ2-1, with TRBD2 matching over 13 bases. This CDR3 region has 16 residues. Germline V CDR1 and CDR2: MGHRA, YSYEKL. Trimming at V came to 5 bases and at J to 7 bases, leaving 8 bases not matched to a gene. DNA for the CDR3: TGCGCCAGCAGCGTACGACTAGCGGGAGGACCGAATGAGCAGTTCTTC. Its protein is CASSVRLAGGPNEQFF.

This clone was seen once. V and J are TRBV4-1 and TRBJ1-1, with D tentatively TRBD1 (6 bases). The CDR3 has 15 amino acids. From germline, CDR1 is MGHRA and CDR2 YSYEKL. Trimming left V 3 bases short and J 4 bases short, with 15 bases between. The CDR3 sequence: CASSQQTGTRTEAFF. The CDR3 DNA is TGCGCCAGCAGCCAGCAGACCGGGACACGCACTGAAGCTTTCTTT.